This T cell receptor beta chain was identified in a study of cytomegalovirus exposure and HLA in healthy donors. Study-level findings and limits: Earlier analysis found most TCR beta V segments productive about 87% or about 30% of the time. The study carried out a later analysis of TCR beta sequences. It associated 15,000 to 20,000 of them with specific HLA alleles at a false discovery rate of 0.05.

The PCR used 60 Vbeta and 13 Jbeta primers. The authors' processing: Later, tens of millions of unique TCR beta chains were counted in an analysis, and approximately 10 million of them were shared. This table comes from immunoSEQ multiplex PCR, and its TCRdb copy is limited to in-frame clones, with some not included. D and trimming come from the DNA, and the V and J calls and clone size come from that table. This sample has approximately 110,000 clones; 15% occur once, and the top ten carry over 1.5%. The CDR3 contains 11 residues. Trimming took off 4 bases at V and 4 bases at J, with 7 bases between the two ends. CDR1 is GTSNPN, CDR2 SVGIG, per germline (reference sequence). There are a few counts of this clone. No antigen is known for it.

The sequence derives from a woman between 18 and 29 years old in good health and CMV-seronegative. The chain recombines TRBV30 with TRBJ1-2; tentative D call: TRBD1 (6 bases). Sequencing input: PBMCs. The CDR3 bases are TGTGCCTGGACAGGGGCCTATGGCTACACCTTC. Translating it yields CAWTGAYGYTF.